These 5 T cell receptor beta chains came from one sample sequenced in a study of CD8 T cells in ankylosing spondylitis. A single record per CDR3 protein comes from TCRdb applying MiXCR to the 5' RACE reads. The sample consists of some 200,000 distinct CDR3 sequences, more than 10% of them appearing once. Material: blood, either unsorted or a sorted T cell fraction (not recorded which). The receptors originated from a male donor with ankylosing spondylitis or in good health (not recorded which).

The chain links TRBV20-1 to TRBJ2-7; 13 nucleotides align to TRBD2. With 3 bases clipped from V and 5 bases from J, the junction kept 7 bases outside the gene matches. There are 15 residues in the CDR3. From germline, CDR1 is DFQATT and CDR2 SNEGSKA (reference sequence). CDR3 protein: CSASNGLAGEHEQYF. CDR3 nucleotides: TGCAGTGCTAGTAACGGACTAGCGGGGGAACACGAGCAGTACTTC.

This clonotype was picked up a small number of times. The V call is TRBV4-1, the J call TRBJ2-1; D is uncertain. Germline values: CDR1 MGHRA, CDR2 YSYEKL. This CDR3 is 14 amino acids long. V lost 1 base, J lost 0 bases, and 4 bases lay in between. The CDR3 sequence is CASSQGVSYNEQFF. The CDR3 DNA is TGCGCCAGCAGCCAAGGTGTCTCCTACAATGAGCAGTTCTTC.

The J gene is TRBJ1-4, the V gene TRBV29-1, with D perhaps matching TRBD1 (5 bases). This CDR3 is built from 14 residues. CDR1 is SQVTM, CDR2 ANQGSEA, per germline. V was shortened by 4 bases and J by 0 bases, with 9 bases between the two germline ends. The CDR3 DNA sequence: TGCAGCGTTGGGACGGGGGCAACTAATGAAAAACTGTTTTTT. Amino acids: CSVGTGATNEKLFF.

The chain is built from TRBV6-1 and TRBJ2-7; D gene unclear. Germline loops: CDR1 MNHNS, CDR2 SASEGT. The CDR3 is made up of 14 amino acids. Trimming removed 4 bases from V and 1 base from J, with 11 bases in between. The CDR3 sequence is CASSGGVGSYEQYF. DNA for the CDR3: TGTGCCAGCAGTGGAGGAGTGGGGTCCTACGAGCAGTACTTC.

This clonotype was seen at least ten times. The J gene is TRBJ2-1, the V gene TRBV4-1; 9 bases map to TRBD2. Germline V lookup: CDR1 MGHRA, CDR2 YSYEKL. The J segment lost 7 bases and the V segment lost 0 bases, leaving 10 bases of the junction unmatched. This CDR3 contains 17 residues. The DNA of the CDR3 is TGCGCCAGCAGCCAAGACATCCTAGCGGGACTCTATAATGAGCAGTTCTTC. The encoded protein is CASSQDILAGLYNEQFF.